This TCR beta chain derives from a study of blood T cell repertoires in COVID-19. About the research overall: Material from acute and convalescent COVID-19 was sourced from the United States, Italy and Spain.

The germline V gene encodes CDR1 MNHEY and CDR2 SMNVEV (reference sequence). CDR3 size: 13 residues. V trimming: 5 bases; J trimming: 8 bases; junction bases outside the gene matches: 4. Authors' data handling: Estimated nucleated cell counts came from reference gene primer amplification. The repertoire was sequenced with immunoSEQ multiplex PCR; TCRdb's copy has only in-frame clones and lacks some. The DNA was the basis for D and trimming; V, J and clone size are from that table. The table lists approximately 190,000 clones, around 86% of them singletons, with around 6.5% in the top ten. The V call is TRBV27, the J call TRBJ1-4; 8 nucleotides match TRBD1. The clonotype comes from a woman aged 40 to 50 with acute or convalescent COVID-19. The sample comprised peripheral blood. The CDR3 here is CASSLDRAEKLFF. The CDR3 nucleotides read TGTGCCAGCAGTCTGGACAGGGCGGAAAAACTGTTTTTT.